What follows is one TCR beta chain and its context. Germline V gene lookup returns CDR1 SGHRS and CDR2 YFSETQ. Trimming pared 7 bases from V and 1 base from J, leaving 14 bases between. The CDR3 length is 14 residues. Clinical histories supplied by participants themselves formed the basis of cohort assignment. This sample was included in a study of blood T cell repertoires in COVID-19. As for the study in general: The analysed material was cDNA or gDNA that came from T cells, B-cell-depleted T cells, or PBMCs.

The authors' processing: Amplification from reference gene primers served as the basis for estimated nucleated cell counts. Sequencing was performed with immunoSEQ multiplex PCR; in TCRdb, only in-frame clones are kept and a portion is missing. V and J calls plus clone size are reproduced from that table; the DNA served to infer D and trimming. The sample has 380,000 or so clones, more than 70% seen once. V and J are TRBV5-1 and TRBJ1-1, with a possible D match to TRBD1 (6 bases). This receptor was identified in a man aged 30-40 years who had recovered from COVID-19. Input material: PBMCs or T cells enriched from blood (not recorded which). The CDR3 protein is CASGVSQGNTEAFF. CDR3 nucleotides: TGCGCCAGCGGGGTATCACAGGGGAACACTGAAGCTTTCTTT.